These 27 T cell receptor beta chains originate from one sample sequenced in a study of T-cell memory formation after mild COVID-19. TCRdb recomputed calls from the 5' RACE reads with MiXCR, one row per CDR3 protein. This sample has about 470,000 distinct CDR3 sequences, with around 25% found just once. The sample taken for sequencing was PBMCs or a T cell subset sorted from them (not recorded which). These receptors were obtained from an adult woman who had mild COVID-19 (a few samples of this study predate the infection). Cell type and time point are not known.

The CDR3 protein is CASSLEAAYYTEAFF. CDR3 sequence (DNA): TGCGCCAGCAGCTTGGAGGCAGCCTACTACACTGAAGCTTTCTTT. The chain couples TRBV5-1 to TRBJ1-1, with D hard to call. Trimming removed 0 bases from V and 3 bases from J, with 12 bases in between. CDR1 is SGHRS, CDR2 YFSETQ, per germline. The CDR3 is 15 amino acids.

The chain joins TRBV7-2 to TRBJ2-3, with 10 bases fitting TRBD2. The CDR3 is 16 amino acids. Germline loops: CDR1 SGHTA, CDR2 FQGNSA. The trim removed 1 base at V and 0 bases at J, leaving 1 base unmatched. Written as DNA, the CDR3 is TGTGCCAGCAGCTTAGAACTAGCGGGAAGCACAGATACGCAGTATTTT. As protein: CASSLELAGSTDTQYF.

V and J are TRBV2 and TRBJ2-3; possible D gene TRBD2, 5 bases. Germline V gene data show CDR1 as SNHLY and CDR2 as FYNNEI. The V and J ends lost 8 bases and 3 bases respectively, with 12 bases between them. The CDR3 runs to 13 residues. CDR3 in DNA: TGTGCCAGCCTTCTGGACTCAACAGATACGCAGTATTTT. Its translation is CASLLDSTDTQYF.

The gene calls are TRBV29-1 and TRBJ1-2; the D is unclear. The CDR3 has 14 amino acids. V lost 0 bases and J 4 bases, leaving 12 bases between the germline ends. CDR1 SQVTM and CDR2 ANQGSEA come from the germline V gene. The CDR3 DNA is TGCAGCGTTGAAGATCCCCGCGGGAGCTATGGCTACACCTTC. Translating gives CSVEDPRGSYGYTF.

Written as DNA, the CDR3 is TGTGCCAGCAGTTGGACAGGCGCCTGGGGGGATGGCTACACCTTC. Protein: CASSWTGAWGDGYTF. The rearrangement joins TRBV13 to TRBJ1-2; 7 nucleotides agree with TRBD1. The V segment lost 6 bases and the J segment 6 bases; nucleotides outside the gene matches: 13. Germline lookup yields CDR1 PRHDT and CDR2 FYEKMQ (reference sequence). This CDR3 contains 15 residues.

This chain joins TRBV15 and TRBJ1-2; D is unresolved. V lost 1 base and J 5 bases, leaving 14 bases between the germline ends. Germline V gives CDR1 LNHNV, CDR2 YYDKDF (reference sequence). The CDR3 spans 15 residues. CDR3 residues: CATSRGSGNGYGYTF. The CDR3 coding sequence is TGTGCCACCAGCAGAGGGTCGGGGAATGGGTATGGCTACACCTTC.

This clonotype has only a few counts. This chain links TRBV3-1 with TRBJ2-1; 8 nucleotides align to TRBD2. V lost 4 bases and J lost 8; bases outside the gene matches: 4. The CDR3 runs 13 residues. CDR1 and CDR2 (germline): LGHDT, YNNKEL (reference sequence). The CDR3 region is CASSPRTSYEQFF. The CDR3 nucleotides are TGTGCCAGCAGCCCCCGGACTAGCTATGAGCAGTTCTTC.

DNA of the CDR3: TGTGCCAGCAGTCCCCCGCTTGGTGAGCAGTTCTTC. Amino acid sequence: CASSPPLGEQFF. The V and J genes are TRBV27 and TRBJ2-1; D gene uncertain. Germline-derived CDR1 and CDR2 are MNHEY and SMNVEV (reference sequence). The CDR3 consists of 12 residues. Trimming shortened V by 5 bases and J by 9 bases, and 11 bases separated the two germline ends.

This clonotype occurred a few times. The gene calls are TRBV5-4 and TRBJ2-1, with 8 bases fitting TRBD2. The CDR3 is made up of 16 amino acids. V lost 2 bases and J lost 6; bases outside the gene matches: 10. Germline V gene sequence: CDR1 SGHNT, CDR2 YYREEE (reference sequence). As DNA, the CDR3 is TGTGCCAGCAGCTTCGGGAGGGGGGCGGCCTTCAATGAGCAGTTCTTC. Translating gives CASSFGRGAAFNEQFF.

The sample holds a few counts of this clonotype. The V and J genes are TRBV20-1 and TRBJ1-3; D is ambiguous. V gave up 0 bases and J gave up 0 bases, with 9 bases separating them. The CDR3 contains 15 residues. Germline CDR1 is DFQATT and CDR2 is SNEGSKA (reference sequence). The CDR3 sequence: CSARDTYLSGNTIYF. The CDR3 DNA sequence: TGCAGTGCTAGAGATACATATCTCTCTGGAAACACCATATATTTT.

The chain uses TRBV12-3 or TRBV12-4 and TRBJ1-5; no reliable D call. The CDR3 consists of 12 residues. The germline V and J ends were trimmed by 5 bases and 9 bases, with 11 bases remaining between them. CDR3 sequence (DNA): TGTGCCAGCAGTCCCTATTTCTGGCCCCAGCATTTT. Its protein is CASSPYFWPQHF.

The rearrangement links TRBV5-4 to TRBJ2-2; D gene uncertain. This CDR3 has 14 amino acids. The germline gives CDR1 SGHNT, CDR2 YYREEE (reference sequence). The ends were cut back, 5 bases at V and 4 bases at J, with 12 bases in the middle. The CDR3 bases are TGTGCCAGCAGTCCGGCGTGGGTCACCGGGGAGCTGTTTTTT. The encoded protein is CASSPAWVTGELFF.

This rearrangement joins TRBV4-2 to TRBJ2-3; D may be TRBD2 (5 bases). V was cut by 4 bases and J by 6 bases, with 14 bases left in between. Germline CDR1 LGHNA, CDR2 YNFKEQ. The CDR3 runs 14 residues. CDR3 nucleotides: TGTGCCAGCAGCCCAAGGAGGAGTCTGGATACGCAGTATTTT. Translation: CASSPRRSLDTQYF.

V and J are TRBV6-2 or TRBV6-3 and TRBJ2-5, with D tentatively TRBD2 (6 bases). V was cut by 3 bases and J by 3 bases, with 11 bases left in between. The CDR3 totals 14 residues. Germline V gene lookup returns CDR1 MNHEY and CDR2 SVGEGT. The CDR3 bases are TGTGCCAGCAGTTATCGGGGGACCGAAGAGACCCAGTACTTC. Translation gives CASSYRGTEETQYF.

The chain links TRBV24-1 to TRBJ2-1; 7 bases are a match to TRBD1. Germline CDR1 is KGHDR and CDR2 is SFDVKD. V gave up 2 bases and J gave up 6 bases; unmatched junction bases: 3. This CDR3 region has 14 residues. Written as DNA, the CDR3 is TGTGCCACCAGTGATTCCCGGGACAGCAATGAGCAGTTCTTC. Translated, it gives CATSDSRDSNEQFF.

V usage is TRBV25-1 and J usage is TRBJ2-5; 7 bases map to TRBD2. Germline CDR1 reads MGHDK; CDR2 reads SYGVNS. The CDR3 length is 16 residues. V shed 4 bases, J shed 2 bases, and the junction held 10 bases outside the gene matches. CDR3 bases: TGTGCCAGCAGTGTCCGGTTAGCGGGTGTTCAAGAGACCCAGTACTTC. It yields the protein CASSVRLAGVQETQYF.

The chain recombines TRBV12-3 or TRBV12-4 with TRBJ2-1, with 15 bases lining up with TRBD2. The V and J ends lost 10 bases and 7 bases, in that order; junction bases with no gene match: 14. The CDR3 is 17 residues long. This CDR3 reads CATRRTSGRGRGNEQFF. In DNA form, the CDR3 reads TGTGCCACCAGACGGACTAGCGGGAGGGGGAGGGGGAATGAGCAGTTCTTC.

The genes are TRBV29-1 and TRBJ1-1; D gene uncertain. The germline V and J ends were trimmed by 6 bases and 5 bases, with 19 bases remaining between them. Germline-derived CDR1 and CDR2 are SQVTM and ANQGSEA. The CDR3 is 14 residues long. This CDR3 reads CSVHPGSIGTEAFF. For the CDR3, the DNA is TGCAGCGTACACCCTGGTTCTATAGGTACTGAAGCTTTCTTT.

The genes are TRBV7-2 and TRBJ2-1, with a weak D call TRBD2 (5 bases). This CDR3 contains 16 residues. Germline lookup yields CDR1 SGHTA and CDR2 FQGNSA. Trimming removed 6 bases from V and 2 bases from J, with 17 bases in between. CDR3: CASRPGPLGTYNEQFF. The CDR3 region has the DNA TGTGCCAGCAGGCCCGGGCCCCTCGGGACCTACAATGAGCAGTTCTTC.

At least ten counts were recorded for this clonotype. The chain is built from TRBV15 and TRBJ2-7; D is ambiguous. Per the germline V gene, CDR1 is LNHNV and CDR2 is YYDKDF (reference sequence). The CDR3 has 14 amino acids. V was trimmed by 1 base and J by 1 base, leaving 8 bases between them. This CDR3 reads CATSRVPQSYEQYF. The CDR3 DNA is TGTGCCACCAGCAGAGTTCCACAGTCCTACGAGCAGTACTTC.

The CDR3 nucleotides read TGTGCCAGCAGCCAACAACAGGGAAGAACTGAAGCTTTCTTT. It specifies CASSQQQGRTEAFF. The rearrangement uses TRBV14 and TRBJ1-1; TRBD1 is a possible D gene (6 bases). The CDR3 runs to 14 residues. Looked up from germline, CDR1 is SGHDN and CDR2 is FVKESK. V was clipped by 2 bases and J by 5 bases, with 12 bases between them.

The V and J genes are TRBV24-1 and TRBJ1-5, with 7 positions matching TRBD1. Germline V lookup: CDR1 KGHDR, CDR2 SFDVKD. V shed 4 bases and J 14 bases; nucleotides not matched to a gene: 19. This CDR3 contains 16 residues. The CDR3 nucleotides read TGTGCCACCAGTGACCCGACCCGGGACAGTTACGTTTGGGAGCATTTT. Its translation: CATSDPTRDSYVWEHF.

This clonotype came up a few times. The chain combines TRBV6-6 with TRBJ2-3, with D possibly matching TRBD1 (6 bases). The germline gives CDR1 MNHNY, CDR2 SVGAGI (reference sequence). V was cut by 2 bases and J by 4 bases, with 13 bases left in between. The CDR3 is 15 residues long. The CDR3 protein is CASSYLAGVPDTQYF. The CDR3 bases are TGTGCCAGCAGTTACCTTGCAGGGGTTCCAGATACGCAGTATTTT.

This clonotype was detected only a few times. This rearrangement joins TRBV7-2 to TRBJ1-2; tentative D call: TRBD1 (6 bases). CDR1 is SGHTA, CDR2 FQGNSA, per germline. The CDR3 sequence is 14 residues long. V lost 4 bases, J lost 3 bases, and 12 bases lay in between. CDR3 amino acids: CASSSHAGDYGYTF. CDR3 nucleotides: TGTGCCAGCAGCTCACATGCAGGGGACTATGGCTACACCTTC.

The CDR3 nucleotides are TGTGCCAGCTCAACCTACTTAGGGACTAGCGGGGATGAGCAGTTCTTC. Translating gives CASSTYLGTSGDEQFF. V and J are TRBV18 and TRBJ2-1, with TRBD2 identical over 13 bases. After removal of 5 bases from V and 8 bases from J, the junction contained 9 bases not matched to a gene. Germline loops: CDR1 KGHSH, CDR2 LQKENI. This CDR3 is 16 amino acids long.

This rearrangement joins TRBV20-1 to TRBJ2-1; D may be TRBD2 (5 bases). Trimming left V 0 bases short and J 10 bases short, with 13 bases between. Germline loops: CDR1 DFQATT, CDR2 SNEGSKA (reference sequence). CDR3 length: 13 amino acids. The CDR3 DNA sequence: TGCAGTGCTAGAGATCCCTACCCGGGGGAGCAGTTCTTC. Amino acids: CSARDPYPGEQFF.

The chain recombines TRBV27 with TRBJ1-5; possibly TRBD1 for D (5 bases). The CDR3 is 14 residues long. Germline V lookup: CDR1 MNHEY, CDR2 SMNVEV (reference sequence). With 3 bases removed from V and 7 bases from J, the gap between germline ends came to 13 bases. This CDR3 is CASSLGRLGQPQHF. The CDR3 DNA is TGTGCCAGCAGTTTGGGGCGATTGGGGCAGCCCCAGCATTTT.